These 27 T cell receptor beta chains were sequenced from one sample in a study of T cell responses to AZD1222 COVID-19 vaccine. Some clones are missing from TCRdb's copy, which holds only in-frame ones; the method was immunoSEQ multiplex PCR. Of roughly 150,000 clones listed, around 93% were seen once; the top ten hold roughly 3.8%. The source was peripheral blood, collected 28 days after the second AZD1222 dose. The receptors originated from an adult who received the AZD1222 COVID-19 vaccine.

The V call is TRBV5-1, the J call TRBJ1-2, with 10 bases fitting TRBD1. V gave up 3 bases and J gave up 3 bases; unmatched junction bases: 5. This CDR3 contains 15 residues. Germline CDR1 reads SGHRS; CDR2 reads YFSETQ. The chain's CDR3 is CASSSTGTGDYGYTF. Written as DNA, the CDR3 is TGCGCCAGCAGCTCGACCGGGACAGGGGACTATGGCTACACCTTC.

The chain couples TRBV27 to TRBJ1-1; 9 nucleotides align to TRBD1. Germline-derived CDR1 and CDR2 are MNHEY and SMNVEV (reference sequence). The junction had 2 bases not matched to a gene; V was cut back by 2 bases and J by 1 base. The CDR3 runs 15 residues. The CDR3 here is CASSLPGQGNTEAFF. The CDR3, as DNA: TGTGCCAGCAGTTTACCGGGACAGGGGAACACTGAAGCTTTCTTT.

This clone was counted a single time. The chain joins TRBV20-1 to TRBJ1-4; no definite D call. V lost 5 bases, J lost 6 bases, and 7 bases lay in between. This CDR3 is 11 amino acids long. Germline V gives CDR1 DFQATT, CDR2 SNEGSKA (reference sequence). The CDR3 DNA sequence: TGCAGTGCTGACGACGATGAAAAACTGTTTTTT. Amino acids: CSADDDEKLFF.

J is TRBJ1-2 and V is TRBV19, with D hard to call. The length of the CDR3 is 15 residues. Trimming removed 1 base from V and 1 base from J, with 10 bases in between. Germline CDR1 reads LNHDA; CDR2 reads SQIVND (reference sequence). The CDR3 DNA reads TGTGCCAGTAGTATAGGAGGGTTTGGTAACTATGGCTACACCTTC. It is translated as CASSIGGFGNYGYTF.

The chain combines TRBV11-3 with TRBJ2-1; D perhaps matches TRBD2 (6 bases). The germline V and J ends were trimmed by 1 base and 5 bases, with 15 bases remaining between them. CDR1 is SGHNT, CDR2 YENEEA, per germline. The CDR3 length is 16 residues. The CDR3 is CASSLAISGEDNEQFF. Here the CDR3 DNA reads TGTGCCAGCAGCTTAGCGATTAGCGGAGAGGACAATGAGCAGTTCTTC.

The V gene is TRBV7-8, the J gene TRBJ2-3; 8 bases match TRBD2. The junction had 16 bases not matched to a gene; V was cut back by 6 bases and J by 5 bases. CDR1 is SGHVS and CDR2 is FQNEAQ in the germline V gene. CDR3 length: 17 amino acids. The CDR3 DNA is TGTGCCAGCAGGATAGGGATATCCGGGAGGGCCGAAGATACGCAGTATTTT. Translation: CASRIGISGRAEDTQYF.

This chain joins TRBV20-1 and TRBJ2-1; D is uncertain. Trimming stripped 3 bases from V and 10 bases from J, with 10 bases between. This CDR3 has 11 amino acids. Germline CDR1 reads DFQATT; CDR2 reads SNEGSKA (reference sequence). CDR3 sequence (DNA): TGCAGTGCTAGGGCGGACGCGGAGCAGTTCTTC. It translates to CSARADAEQFF.

The CDR3 coding sequence is TGTGCCAGCAGCTTAGCAGGGTCAGATACGCAGTATTTT. Translating it yields CASSLAGSDTQYF. The rearrangement links TRBV13 to TRBJ2-3; possibly TRBD1 for D (5 bases). Germline loops: CDR1 PRHDT, CDR2 FYEKMQ (reference sequence). V was pared by 1 base and J by 4 bases, with 6 bases between. The CDR3 has 13 amino acids.

This chain connects TRBV19 to TRBJ2-5, with a weak D call TRBD2 (6 bases). This CDR3 is built from 14 residues. The germline V and J ends were trimmed by 3 bases and 5 bases, with 13 bases remaining between them. Per the germline V gene, CDR1 is LNHDA and CDR2 is SQIVND (reference sequence). The CDR3 here is CASSIFREYETQYF. CDR3 nucleotides: TGTGCCAGTAGTATTTTCCGGGAGTATGAGACCCAGTACTTC.

V is TRBV11-3 and J is TRBJ2-3, with D hard to call. V was cut by 1 base and J by 0 bases, with 5 bases left in between. The CDR3 sequence is 14 residues long. Germline V gives CDR1 SGHNT, CDR2 YENEEA. This CDR3 is CASSLAASTDTQYF. CDR3 nucleotides: TGTGCCAGCAGCTTAGCGGCTAGCACAGATACGCAGTATTTT.

The chain employs TRBV27 and TRBJ2-3, with D uncertain. The germline CDR1 and CDR2 sequences are MNHEY and SMNVEV (reference sequence). This CDR3 has 13 residues. V was cut by 3 bases and J by 6 bases, with 10 bases left in between. The CDR3 DNA is TGTGCCAGCAGTTTTCGGGTTCGGGATACGCAGTATTTT. This encodes CASSFRVRDTQYF.

The rearrangement links TRBV19 to TRBJ1-1; D possibly corresponds to TRBD1 (6 bases). Trimming shortened V by 10 bases and J by 6 bases, and 15 bases separated the two germline ends. The CDR3 spans 12 residues. Per the germline V gene, CDR1 is LNHDA and CDR2 is SQIVND (reference sequence). The DNA for the CDR3 is TGTGCCACGGGGAGGGGGGCGGCTGAAGCTTTCTTT. Residues: CATGRGAAEAFF.

This chain links TRBV19 with TRBJ2-7; D call uncertain. This CDR3 region has 14 residues. Germline CDR1 is LNHDA and CDR2 is SQIVND (reference sequence). The V gene lost 7 bases and the J gene lost 7 bases, with 20 bases spanning the gap. The CDR3 region has the DNA TGTGCCAGTAATCCGGCCTCGGGCGCGGAAGAGCAGTACTTC. It codes for CASNPASGAEEQYF.

The chain carries TRBV21-1 and TRBJ2-1; TRBD2, the table's D call, was not compared with the DNA. TRBV21-1 has pseudogene status. The CDR3 covers 20 residues. Here the CDR3 reads CASSKVPNRQNSEEGNEQFF. The CDR3 DNA follows: TGTGCCAGCAGCAAAGTTCCGAACAGACAGAATAGCGAGGAGGGCAATGAGCAGTTCTTC.

The gene calls are TRBV7-8 and TRBJ1-5; 9 nucleotides line up with TRBD1. Trimming at V came to 4 bases and at J to 3 bases, leaving 10 bases not matched to a gene. Germline V gene sequence: CDR1 SGHVS, CDR2 FQNEAQ. The CDR3 has 17 residues. The CDR3 spells CASSSTPGTGYNQPQHF. In nucleotides, the CDR3 is TGTGCCAGCAGCTCGACTCCCGGGACAGGGTACAATCAGCCCCAGCATTTT.

To note about this clone: The identical CDR3 is also encoded by other nucleotide sequences in the sample. This sequence joins TRBV20-1 and TRBJ2-3; D is unclear. Trimming pared 3 bases from V and 3 bases from J, leaving 4 bases between. CDR1 and CDR2 (germline): DFQATT, SNEGSKA (reference sequence). The CDR3 covers 11 residues. CDR3 residues: CSARGTDTQYF. In nucleotides, the CDR3 is TGCAGTGCTAGGGGAACAGATACGCAGTATTTT.

V is TRBV4-1 and J is TRBJ2-1, with 11 bases aligning to TRBD2. The CDR3 consists of 16 residues. Germline loops: CDR1 MGHRA, CDR2 YSYEKL. V lost 0 bases to trimming and J lost 7 bases; unmatched junction nucleotides: 5. The CDR3 DNA sequence: TGCGCCAGCAGCCAAGAGCGAGCTAGCGGGGGGAATGAGCAGTTCTTC. It codes for CASSQERASGGNEQFF.

This rearrangement joins TRBV12-3 or TRBV12-4 to TRBJ2-5, with TRBD2 as a possible D gene (7 bases). Trimming cost V 11 bases and J 2 bases, with 12 bases left between them. The CDR3 loop spans 12 amino acids. Here the CDR3 reads CAGRGDQETQYF. CDR3 sequence (DNA): TGTGCCGGGAGGGGGGATCAAGAGACCCAGTACTTC.

The rearrangement joins TRBV7-9 to TRBJ2-7; D is ambiguous. Germline V CDR1 and CDR2: SEHNR, FQNEAQ (reference sequence). The CDR3 runs to 13 residues. V was cut by 3 bases and J by 2 bases, with 8 bases left in between. CDR3 nucleotide sequence: TGTGCCAGCAGCTTCACAGCGACCTACGAGCAGTACTTC. Protein sequence: CASSFTATYEQYF.

This chain joins TRBV6-5 and TRBJ2-5; 12 nucleotides agree with TRBD2. The CDR3 is 14 residues long. V was clipped by 5 bases and J by 5 bases; unmatched bases: 3. Germline V gene lookup returns CDR1 MNHEY and CDR2 SVGAGI. CDR3 region: CASSPGTSGETQYF. CDR3 nucleotide sequence: TGTGCCAGCAGTCCCGGGACTAGCGGGGAGACCCAGTACTTC.

The chain joins TRBV6-1 to TRBJ1-2; D ambiguous. This CDR3 contains 13 residues. From germline, CDR1 is MNHNS and CDR2 SASEGT. V was clipped by 3 bases and J by 4 bases, with 9 bases between them. The CDR3 is CASSESQSYGYTF. Here the CDR3 DNA reads TGTGCCAGCAGTGAGTCGCAGTCCTATGGCTACACCTTC.

The chain uses TRBV3-1 (or the pseudogene TRBV3-2) and TRBJ2-5; TRBD1 might be the D (6 bases). CDR1 is LGHDT, CDR2 YNNKEL, per germline (reference sequence). The CDR3 length is 15 residues. Trimming took off 3 bases at V and 2 bases at J, with 13 bases between the two ends. In DNA, the CDR3 is TGTGCCAGCAGCCACAAGACAGGAAGGCAAGAGACCCAGTACTTC. Translation: CASSHKTGRQETQYF.

This chain joins TRBV25-1 and TRBJ1-1, with 9 bases matching TRBD1. The CDR3 length is 17 residues. V lost 6 bases to trimming and J lost 0 bases; unmatched junction nucleotides: 11. Germline V gene sequence: CDR1 MGHDK, CDR2 SYGVNS. The DNA of the CDR3 is TGTGCCAGCAGCGCACGGGACAGGGTTTTTATGAACACTGAAGCTTTCTTT. It translates to CASSARDRVFMNTEAFF.

This sequence joins TRBV3-1 (or the pseudogene TRBV3-2) and TRBJ2-6, with unresolved D. Germline lookup yields CDR1 LGHDT and CDR2 YNNKEL (reference sequence). The V and J ends lost 0 bases and 0 bases respectively, with 6 bases between them. The length of the CDR3 is 16 residues. This CDR3 is CASSQEAFSGANVLTF. CDR3 in DNA: TGTGCCAGCAGCCAAGAGGCGTTCTCTGGGGCCAACGTCCTGACTTTC.

V gene TRBV7-9 combines with J gene TRBJ2-7; D remains unclear. V dropped 5 bases and J dropped 4 bases, with 18 bases sitting between them. The CDR3 has 15 residues. In germline, CDR1 is SEHNR, CDR2 FQNEAQ (reference sequence). Here the CDR3 DNA reads TGTGCCAGCAGCGACCCAAACGCACCACAGTACGAGCAGTACTTC. As protein: CASSDPNAPQYEQYF.

This chain links TRBV5-4 with TRBJ1-6; no reliable D call. CDR1 is SGHNT, CDR2 YYREEE, per germline (reference sequence). CDR3 size: 13 residues. Between the trimmed V and J ends, which lost 0 bases and 10 bases, there was a span of 8 bases. CDR3 in DNA: TGTGCCAGCAGCTTGGATGTGGGATCACCCCTCCACTTT. Protein sequence: CASSLDVGSPLHF. The variable domain in full, completed from reference TRBV5-4 and TRBJ1-6, reads ETGVTQSPTHLIKTRGQQVTLRCSSQSGHNTVSWYQQALGQGPQFIFQYYREEENGRGNFPPRFSGLQFPNYSSELNVNALELDDSALYLCASSLDVGSPLHFGNGTRLTVT.

About this clone itself: Relative to the germline gene, one junction end is altered; a read error may explain this. J is TRBJ2-2 and V is TRBV5-1, with a possible D match to TRBD1 (5 bases). Germline values: CDR1 SGHRS, CDR2 YFSETQ. The CDR3 covers 15 residues. The CDR3 DNA reads as TGCGCCAGCAGCTTGATATCAGGGAACGCCGGGGAGCTGTTTTTT. It is translated as CASSLISGNAGELFF.